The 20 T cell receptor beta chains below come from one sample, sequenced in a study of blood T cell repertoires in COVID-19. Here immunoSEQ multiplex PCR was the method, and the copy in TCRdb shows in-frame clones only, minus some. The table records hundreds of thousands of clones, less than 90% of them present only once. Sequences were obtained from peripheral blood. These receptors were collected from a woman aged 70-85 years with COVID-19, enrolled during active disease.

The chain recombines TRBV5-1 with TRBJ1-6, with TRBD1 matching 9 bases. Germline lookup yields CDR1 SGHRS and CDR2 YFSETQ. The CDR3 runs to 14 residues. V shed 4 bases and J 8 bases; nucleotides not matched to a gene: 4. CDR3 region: CASSTTGGDSPLHF. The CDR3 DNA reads TGCGCCAGCAGCACCACAGGGGGCGATTCACCCCTCCACTTT.

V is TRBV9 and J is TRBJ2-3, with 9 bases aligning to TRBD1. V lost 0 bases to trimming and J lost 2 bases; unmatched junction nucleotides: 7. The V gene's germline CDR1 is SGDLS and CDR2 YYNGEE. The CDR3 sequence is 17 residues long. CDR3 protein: CASSVEEGTGTTDTQYF. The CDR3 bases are TGTGCCAGCAGCGTAGAAGAGGGGACAGGGACCACAGATACGCAGTATTTT.

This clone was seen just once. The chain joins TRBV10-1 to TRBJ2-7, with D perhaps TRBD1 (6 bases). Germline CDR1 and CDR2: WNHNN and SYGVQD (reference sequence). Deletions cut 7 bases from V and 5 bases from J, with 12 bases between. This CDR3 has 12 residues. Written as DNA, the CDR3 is TGCGCCAGCATGGGACATGACCACGAGCAGTACTTC. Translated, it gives CASMGHDHEQYF.

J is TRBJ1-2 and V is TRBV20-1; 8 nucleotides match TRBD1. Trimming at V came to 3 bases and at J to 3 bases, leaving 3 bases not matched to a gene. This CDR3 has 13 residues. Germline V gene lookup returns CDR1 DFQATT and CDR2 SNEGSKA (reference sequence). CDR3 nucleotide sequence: TGCAGTGCTAGTTCGGGACAGGACTATGGCTACACCTTC. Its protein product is CSASSGQDYGYTF.

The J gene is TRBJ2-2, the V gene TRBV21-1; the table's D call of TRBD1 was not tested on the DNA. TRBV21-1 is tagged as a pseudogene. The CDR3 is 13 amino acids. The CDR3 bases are TGTGCCAGCAGCAAAGAAACAGGCGGGGAGCTGTTTTTT. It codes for CASSKETGGELFF.

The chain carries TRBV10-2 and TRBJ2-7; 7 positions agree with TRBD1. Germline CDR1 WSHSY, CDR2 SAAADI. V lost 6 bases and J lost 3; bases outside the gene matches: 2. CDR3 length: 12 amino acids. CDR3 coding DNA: TGCGCCAGCAGGGACAGGCTCTACGAGCAGTACTTC. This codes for CASRDRLYEQYF.

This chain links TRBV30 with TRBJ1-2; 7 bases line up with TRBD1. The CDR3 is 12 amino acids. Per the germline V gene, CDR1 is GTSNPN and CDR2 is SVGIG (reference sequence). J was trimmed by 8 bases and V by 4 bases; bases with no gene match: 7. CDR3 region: CAWMRQGTGYTF. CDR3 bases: TGTGCCTGGATGAGACAGGGTACGGGCTACACCTTC.

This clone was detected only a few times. CDR3 residues: CASSIDEDYGYTF. The CDR3 coding sequence is TGTGCCAGTAGTATAGACGAGGACTATGGCTACACCTTC. The chain is built from TRBV19 and TRBJ1-2, with D uncertain. The CDR3 sequence is 13 residues long. CDR1 LNHDA and CDR2 SQIVND come from the germline V gene (reference sequence). Trimming pared 0 bases from V and 3 bases from J, leaving 5 bases between.

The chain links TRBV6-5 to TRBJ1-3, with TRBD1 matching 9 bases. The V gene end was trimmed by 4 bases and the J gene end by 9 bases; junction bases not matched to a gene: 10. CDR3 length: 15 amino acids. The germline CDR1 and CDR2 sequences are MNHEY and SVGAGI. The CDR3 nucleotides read TGTGCCAGCAGTTCCGGGACAGGGAGGGTCGCCACCATATATTTT. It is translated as CASSSGTGRVATIYF.

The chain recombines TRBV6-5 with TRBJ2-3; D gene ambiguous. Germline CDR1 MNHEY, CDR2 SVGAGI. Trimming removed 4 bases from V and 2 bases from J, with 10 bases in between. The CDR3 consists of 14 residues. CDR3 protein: CASSSRLITDTQYF. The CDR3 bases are TGTGCCAGCAGTTCTCGACTTATCACAGATACGCAGTATTTT.

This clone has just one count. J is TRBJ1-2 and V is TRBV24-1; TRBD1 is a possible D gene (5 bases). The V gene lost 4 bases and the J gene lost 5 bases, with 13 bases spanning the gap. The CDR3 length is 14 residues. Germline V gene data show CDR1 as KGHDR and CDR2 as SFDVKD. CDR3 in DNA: TGTGCCACCAGTGACCCCCGGGGGGAGTATGGCTACACCTTC. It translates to CATSDPRGEYGYTF.

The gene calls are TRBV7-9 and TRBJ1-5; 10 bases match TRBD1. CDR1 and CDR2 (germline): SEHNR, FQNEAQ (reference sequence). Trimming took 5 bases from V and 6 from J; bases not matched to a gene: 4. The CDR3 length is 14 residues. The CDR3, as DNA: TGTGCCAGCAGCCAAGGACAGGGGGTTCAGCCCCAGCATTTT. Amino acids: CASSQGQGVQPQHF.

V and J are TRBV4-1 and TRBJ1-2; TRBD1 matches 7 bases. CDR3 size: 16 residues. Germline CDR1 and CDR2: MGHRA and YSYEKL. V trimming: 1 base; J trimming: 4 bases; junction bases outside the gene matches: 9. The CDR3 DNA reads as TGCGCCAGCAGCCAAGTGGTAAAGAACAGGGGCTATGGCTACACCTTC. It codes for CASSQVVKNRGYGYTF.

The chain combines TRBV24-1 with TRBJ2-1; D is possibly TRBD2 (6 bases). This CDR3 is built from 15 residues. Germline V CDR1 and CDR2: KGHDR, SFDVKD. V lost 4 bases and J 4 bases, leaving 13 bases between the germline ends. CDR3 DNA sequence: TGTGCCACCAGTGAACCTAGCGTGAAATACAATGAGCAGTTCTTC. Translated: CATSEPSVKYNEQFF.

For the CDR3, the DNA is TGTGCCAGCAGCCCTGACCGGGACAGTGGGACCATATATTTT. This translates into CASSPDRDSGTIYF. The gene calls are TRBV11-2 and TRBJ1-3; TRBD1 agrees at 7 bases. The CDR3 consists of 14 residues. Germline trimming cut 5 bases from V and 10 bases from J; bases unmatched to any gene: 11. The germline V gene has CDR1 SGHAT and CDR2 FQNNGV.

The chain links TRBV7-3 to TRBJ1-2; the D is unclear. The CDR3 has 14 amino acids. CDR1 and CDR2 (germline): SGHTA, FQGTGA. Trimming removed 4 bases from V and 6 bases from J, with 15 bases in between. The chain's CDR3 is CASSSHPVGNGYTF. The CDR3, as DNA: TGTGCCAGCAGCTCGCATCCGGTTGGTAATGGCTACACCTTC.

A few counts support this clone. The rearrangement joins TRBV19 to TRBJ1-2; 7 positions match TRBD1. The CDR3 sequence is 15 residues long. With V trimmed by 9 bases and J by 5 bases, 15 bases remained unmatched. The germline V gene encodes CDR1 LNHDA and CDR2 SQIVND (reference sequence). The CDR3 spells CARALSGARGYGYTF. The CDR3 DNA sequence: TGTGCCAGGGCCCTTAGCGGGGCCAGGGGGTATGGCTACACCTTC.

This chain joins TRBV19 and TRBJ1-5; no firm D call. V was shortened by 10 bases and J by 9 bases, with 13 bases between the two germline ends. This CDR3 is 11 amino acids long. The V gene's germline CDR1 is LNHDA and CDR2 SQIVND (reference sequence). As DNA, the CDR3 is TGTGCCACCCGCGGTGTGCGGCCCCAGCATTTT. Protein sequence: CATRGVRPQHF.

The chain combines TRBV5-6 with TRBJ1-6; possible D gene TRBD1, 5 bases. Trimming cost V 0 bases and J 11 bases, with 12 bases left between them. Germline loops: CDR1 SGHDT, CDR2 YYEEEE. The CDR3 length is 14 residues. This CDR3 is CASSLGQGTTPLHF. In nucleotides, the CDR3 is TGTGCCAGCAGCTTGGGGCAGGGCACGACACCCCTCCACTTT.

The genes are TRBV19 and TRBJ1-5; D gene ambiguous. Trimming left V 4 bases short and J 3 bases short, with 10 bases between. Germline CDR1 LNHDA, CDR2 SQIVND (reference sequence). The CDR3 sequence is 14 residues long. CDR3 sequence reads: CASSKAGFNQPQHF. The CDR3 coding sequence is TGTGCCAGTAGTAAGGCAGGTTTCAATCAGCCCCAGCATTTT.